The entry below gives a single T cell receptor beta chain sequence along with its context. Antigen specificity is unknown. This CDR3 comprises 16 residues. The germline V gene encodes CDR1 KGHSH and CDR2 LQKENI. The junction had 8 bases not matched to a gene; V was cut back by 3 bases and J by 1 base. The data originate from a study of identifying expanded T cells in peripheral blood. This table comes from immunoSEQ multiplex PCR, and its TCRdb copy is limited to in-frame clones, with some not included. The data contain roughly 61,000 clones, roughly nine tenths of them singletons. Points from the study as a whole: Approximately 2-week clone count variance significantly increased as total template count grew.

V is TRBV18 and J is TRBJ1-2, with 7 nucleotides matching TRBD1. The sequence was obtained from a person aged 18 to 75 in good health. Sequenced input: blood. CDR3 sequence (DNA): TGTGCCAGCTCACCGATAGGACAGGCCGATAACTATGGCTACACCTTC. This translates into CASSPIGQADNYGYTF. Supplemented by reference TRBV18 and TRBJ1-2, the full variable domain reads NAGVMQNPRHLVRRRGQEARLRCSPMKGHSHVYWYRQLPEEGLKFMVYLQKENIIDESGMPKERFSAEFPKEGPSILRIQQVVRGDSAAYFCASSPIGQADNYGYTFGSGTRLTVV.